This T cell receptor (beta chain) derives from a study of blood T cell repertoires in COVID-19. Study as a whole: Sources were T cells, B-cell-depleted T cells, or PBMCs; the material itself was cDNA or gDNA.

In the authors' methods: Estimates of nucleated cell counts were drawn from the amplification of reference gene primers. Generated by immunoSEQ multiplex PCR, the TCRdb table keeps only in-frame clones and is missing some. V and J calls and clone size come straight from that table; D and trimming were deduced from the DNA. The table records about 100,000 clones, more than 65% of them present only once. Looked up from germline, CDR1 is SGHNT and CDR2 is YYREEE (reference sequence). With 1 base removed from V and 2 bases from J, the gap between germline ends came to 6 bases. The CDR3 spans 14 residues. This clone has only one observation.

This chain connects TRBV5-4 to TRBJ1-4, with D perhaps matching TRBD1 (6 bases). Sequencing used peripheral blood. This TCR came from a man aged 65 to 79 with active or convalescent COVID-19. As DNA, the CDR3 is TGTGCCAGCAGCTTGCAGGGGACTAATGAAAAACTGTTTTTT. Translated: CASSLQGTNEKLFF.